This TCR beta chain was identified during a study of T cell changes during pregnancy in multiple sclerosis. The CDR3 sequence is 14 residues long. With 3 bases clipped from V and 6 bases from J, the junction kept 6 bases outside the gene matches. Germline V gene lookup returns CDR1 SGHKS and CDR2 YYEKEE (reference sequence). Generated by immunoSEQ multiplex PCR, the TCRdb table keeps only in-frame clones and is missing some. The sample carries around 63,000 clones, 91% recorded once. The rearrangement links TRBV5-5 to TRBJ2-4; TRBD1 agrees at 7 bases. This sequence was found in a female donor in good health, enrolled as a control in a pregnancy study. This specimen consisted of peripheral blood, obtained after pregnancy. This CDR3 reads CASSSGGQGNIQYF. In DNA, the CDR3 is TGTGCCAGCAGCTCAGGGGGACAAGGAAACATTCAGTACTTC.